The present T cell receptor beta chain was sequenced within a study of regulatory T cells in long-lasting Graves disease. About this clonotype itself: Antigen specificity is unknown.

Broader study findings: Newly diagnosed patients shared 850 to 1,000 public clonotypes; persistent patients shared more than 2,500.

Library construction for TCR beta used iRepertoire HTBI primers and Arm-PCR of CDR3 regions. TCRdb re-analysed the multiplex PCR reads in MiXCR, keeping a single row per CDR3 protein. The sample has 350,000 to 500,000 distinct CDR3 sequences, 11% to 15% seen once. The ends lost 8 bases at V and 4 bases at J; junction bases unmatched: 7. The germline V gene encodes CDR1 MNHNS and CDR2 SASEGT. This CDR3 has 15 amino acids. This sample's time point: newly diagnosed GD, antithyroid drugs for less than 3 months. RNA isolated from PBMCs was used to make the TCR library. The sample was also reused in another study, on T cells in Graves' hyperthyroidism and ophthalmopathy. In that study: Appearing also in blood were most of the thyroid clonotypes expanded above 0.001.

The genes are TRBV6-1 and TRBJ2-2, with 10 positions matching TRBD1. The receptor's source is a woman aged 50 to 60 with Graves disease. The sequenced sample was peripheral blood mononuclear cells (PBMCs), obtained at new diagnosis, from a patient treated with antithyroid drugs. The CDR3 is CASVSGTGATGELFF. The CDR3 DNA is TGTGCCAGCGTATCCGGGACAGGGGCCACCGGGGAGCTGTTTTTT.